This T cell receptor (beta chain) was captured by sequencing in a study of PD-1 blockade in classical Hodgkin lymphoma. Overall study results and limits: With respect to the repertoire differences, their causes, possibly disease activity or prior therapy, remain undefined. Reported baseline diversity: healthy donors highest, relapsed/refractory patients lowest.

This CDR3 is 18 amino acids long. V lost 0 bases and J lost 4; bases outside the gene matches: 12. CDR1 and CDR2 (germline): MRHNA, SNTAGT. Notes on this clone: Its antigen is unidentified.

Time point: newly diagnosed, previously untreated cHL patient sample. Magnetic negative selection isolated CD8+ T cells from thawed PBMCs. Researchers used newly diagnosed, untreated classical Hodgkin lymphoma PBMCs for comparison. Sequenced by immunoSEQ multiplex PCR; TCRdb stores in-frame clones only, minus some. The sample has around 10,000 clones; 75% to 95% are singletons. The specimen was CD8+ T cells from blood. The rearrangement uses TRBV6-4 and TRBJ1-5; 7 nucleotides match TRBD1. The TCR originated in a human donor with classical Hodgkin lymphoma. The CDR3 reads CASSDSSPRQGVNQPQHF. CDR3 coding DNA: TGTGCCAGCAGTGACTCGTCCCCGAGACAGGGAGTTAATCAGCCCCAGCATTTT.